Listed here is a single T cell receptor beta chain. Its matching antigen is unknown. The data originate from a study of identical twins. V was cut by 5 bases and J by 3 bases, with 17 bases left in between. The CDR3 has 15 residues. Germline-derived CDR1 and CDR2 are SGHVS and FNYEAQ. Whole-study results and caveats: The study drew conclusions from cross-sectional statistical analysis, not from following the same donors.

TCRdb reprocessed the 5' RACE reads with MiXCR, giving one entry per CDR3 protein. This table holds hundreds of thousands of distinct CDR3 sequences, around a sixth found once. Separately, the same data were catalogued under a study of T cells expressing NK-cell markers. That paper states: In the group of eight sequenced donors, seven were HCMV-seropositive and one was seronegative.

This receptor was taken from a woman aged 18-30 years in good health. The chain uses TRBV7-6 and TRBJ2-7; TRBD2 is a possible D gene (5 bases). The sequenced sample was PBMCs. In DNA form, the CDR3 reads TGTGCCAGCAGCCCGACGGGGTCCGACTACTACGAGCAGTACTTC. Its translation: CASSPTGSDYYEQYF.